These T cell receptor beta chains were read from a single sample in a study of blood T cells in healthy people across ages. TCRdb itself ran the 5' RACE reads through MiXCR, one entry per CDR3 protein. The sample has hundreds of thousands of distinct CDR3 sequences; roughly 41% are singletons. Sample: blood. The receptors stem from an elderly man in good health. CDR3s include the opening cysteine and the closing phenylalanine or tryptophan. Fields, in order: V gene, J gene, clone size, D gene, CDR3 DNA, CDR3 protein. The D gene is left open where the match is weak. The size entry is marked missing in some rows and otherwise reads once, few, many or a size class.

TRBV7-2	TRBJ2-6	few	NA	TGTGCCAGCAGCCCCAACCGAGACAGGGTCCTGACTTTC	CASSPNRDRVLTF
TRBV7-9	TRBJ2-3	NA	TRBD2	TGTGCCAGCAGTCCCGGACTAGAGGTTGATACGCAGTATTTT	CASSPGLEVDTQYF
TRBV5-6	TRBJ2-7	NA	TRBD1	TGTGCCAGCAGCCGGTACCGCTCGACAGGGCCATCCTACGAGCAGTACTTC	CASSRYRSTGPSYEQYF
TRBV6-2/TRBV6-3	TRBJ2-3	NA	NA	TGTGCCAGCAGTTATGACCGTTTAGTCATGCAGTATTTT	CASSYDRLVMQYF
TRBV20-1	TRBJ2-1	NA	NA	TGCAGTGCCTATAGGGGGTGGACAAACAATGAGCAGTTCTTC	CSAYRGWTNNEQFF
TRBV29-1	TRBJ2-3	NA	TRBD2	TGCAGCGGCGGGGGGGCTGGCACAGATACGCAGTATTTT	CSGGGAGTDTQYF
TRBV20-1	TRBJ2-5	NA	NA	TGCAGTGTCAAAAGTCAGGCCAACCCCGGGACCCAGTACTTC	CSVKSQANPGTQYF
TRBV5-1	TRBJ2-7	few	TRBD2	TGCGCCAGCAGCCCTCACACTAGCGGGGGGTCCTACGAGCAGTACTTC	CASSPHTSGGSYEQYF
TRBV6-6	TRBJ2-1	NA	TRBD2	TGTGCCAGCAGTTTAGCGGGAGAAGAGACCCAGTTCTTC	CASSLAGEETQFF
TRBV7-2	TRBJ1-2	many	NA	TGTGCCAGCAGCTTAGGGGGCAGGGAGTCGGAAGGCTACACCTTC	CASSLGGRESEGYTF
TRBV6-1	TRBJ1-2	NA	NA	TGTGCCAGCAGTCCCACCCTCTATGGCTACACCTTC	CASSPTLYGYTF